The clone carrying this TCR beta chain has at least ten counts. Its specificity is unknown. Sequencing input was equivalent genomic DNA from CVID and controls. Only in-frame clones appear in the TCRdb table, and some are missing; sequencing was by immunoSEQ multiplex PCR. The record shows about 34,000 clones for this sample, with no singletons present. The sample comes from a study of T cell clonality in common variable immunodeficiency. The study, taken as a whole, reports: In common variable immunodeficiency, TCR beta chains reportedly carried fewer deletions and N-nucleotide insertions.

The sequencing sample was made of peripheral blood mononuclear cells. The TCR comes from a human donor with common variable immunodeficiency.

Incomplete CDR3 DNA: TGTGCCAGCTCACTCGGATCAGGGAATGAG. This encodes CASSLGSGNE. The whole CDR3 protein is CASSLGSGNEQFF. The chain has TRBV18 and TRBJ2-1; perhaps TRBD1 as D (5 bases). The CDR3 end is not reached by the read, which stops 3 residues before it; the germline J gene fills it in. V lost 4 bases, J lost 7 bases, and 11 bases lay in between. Germline V gene sequence: CDR1 KGHSH, CDR2 LQKENI. CDR3 length: 13 amino acids.